The next 11 T cell receptor beta chains were all read from a single sample in a study of T cell responses to AZD1222 COVID-19 vaccine. TCRdb's copy holds only in-frame clones and misses some; the assay was immunoSEQ multiplex PCR. The repertoire holds about 160,000 clones, with about 93% as singletons. The starting material was peripheral blood, obtained on day 0 of AZD1222 vaccination. Every receptor here comes from an adult in good health.

The chain links TRBV10-3 to TRBJ1-3; 9 nucleotides align to TRBD1. The V and J ends lost 5 bases and 11 bases, in that order; junction bases with no gene match: 16. This CDR3 is 16 amino acids long. Germline V gene sequence: CDR1 ENHRY, CDR2 SYGVKD. This CDR3 is CAISPPRGQGKIPIYF. The DNA for the CDR3 is TGTGCCATCAGTCCCCCCCGGGGACAGGGAAAGATACCCATATATTTT.

This clone showed up just once. The J gene is TRBJ2-7, the V gene TRBV6-5, with a tentative D call TRBD1 (6 bases). The length of the CDR3 is 11 residues. In germline, CDR1 is MNHEY, CDR2 SVGAGI. V gave up 7 bases and J gave up 4 bases, with 8 bases separating them. The CDR3 DNA is TGTGCCAGCACAAGGGGGTACGAGCAGTACGTC. This translates into CASTRGYEQYV.

The V and J genes are TRBV5-1 and TRBJ1-2, with D unclear. This CDR3 spans 14 amino acids. With 3 bases removed from V and 8 bases from J, the gap between germline ends came to 17 bases. From germline, CDR1 is SGHRS and CDR2 YFSETQ. For the CDR3, the DNA is TGCGCCAGCAGCTCCAATGGGGTCGTAGGCGGCTACACCTTC. This gives the protein CASSSNGVVGGYTF.

This clone has only one observation. The chain employs TRBV3-1 (or the pseudogene TRBV3-2) and TRBJ2-5; 8 bases map to TRBD1. Trimming took 1 base from V and 5 from J; bases not matched to a gene: 12. The CDR3 runs to 17 residues. Germline V gene lookup returns CDR1 LGHDT and CDR2 YNNKEL (reference sequence). CDR3: CASSQGLGQGVKETQYF. For the CDR3, the DNA is TGTGCCAGCAGCCAAGGGTTAGGACAGGGCGTCAAGGAGACCCAGTACTTC.

The V gene is TRBV5-1, the J gene TRBJ2-1; 16 bases are a match to TRBD2. Germline assignment: CDR1 SGHRS and CDR2 YFSETQ. The length of the CDR3 is 17 residues. V was clipped by 5 bases and J by 3 bases; unmatched bases: 5. The CDR3 DNA follows: TGCGCCAGCAGTCCGGGACTAGCGGGGGGGGTCTACAATGAGCAGTTCTTC. The encoded protein is CASSPGLAGGVYNEQFF.

The chain employs TRBV19 and TRBJ2-1, with TRBD2 matching over 14 bases. Germline V gene sequence: CDR1 LNHDA, CDR2 SQIVND (reference sequence). The J segment lost 7 bases and the V segment lost 7 bases, leaving 9 bases of the junction unmatched. This CDR3 has 16 amino acids. CDR3 amino acids: CASTRRLAGGTNEQFF. In DNA form, the CDR3 reads TGTGCCAGTACTAGAAGACTAGCGGGAGGGACTAATGAGCAGTTCTTC.

This chain joins TRBV10-2 and TRBJ1-2; the D gene is possibly TRBD1 (5 bases). The germline V gene has CDR1 WSHSY and CDR2 SAAADI. Trimming left V 3 bases short and J 7 bases short, with 27 bases between. The CDR3 length is 18 residues. The CDR3 region has the DNA TGCGCCAGCAGTGATGGGGGTGAAACCCTCCCCTATATATTTGGCTACACCTTC. Translation: CASSDGGETLPYIFGYTF.

This sequence joins TRBV3-1 (or the pseudogene TRBV3-2) and TRBJ2-1, with 9 nucleotides matching TRBD2. This CDR3 region has 19 residues. V dropped 8 bases and J dropped 4; count of bases not matched to a gene: 21. In germline, CDR1 is LGHDT, CDR2 YNNKEL (reference sequence). The CDR3 DNA follows: TGTGCCAGCGTTCTCGCGGGGAGCGGGAGGTCAGTTATGTACAATGAGCAGTTCTTC. Amino acids: CASVLAGSGRSVMYNEQFF.

This chain uses TRBV5-4 with TRBJ2-1; 7 positions match TRBD1. This CDR3 contains 17 residues. Germline lookup yields CDR1 SGHNT and CDR2 YYREEE (reference sequence). V lost 4 bases, J lost 0 bases, and 10 bases stayed unmatched. The CDR3 DNA is TGTGCCAGCAGCGTCATAACAGGGGCCCTCTCCTACAATGAGCAGTTCTTC. Amino acid sequence: CASSVITGALSYNEQFF.

For the CDR3, the DNA is TGTGCCAGCAGCTTAGCGTCGGGGAACAATGAGCAGTTCTTC. Encoded protein: CASSLASGNNEQFF. This rearrangement joins TRBV7-9 to TRBJ2-1, with a weak D call TRBD2 (5 bases). This CDR3 is built from 14 residues. V lost 0 bases and J 5 bases, leaving 8 bases between the germline ends. The V gene's germline CDR1 is SEHNR and CDR2 FQNEAQ (reference sequence). Full variable domain (missing parts from reference TRBV7-9 and TRBJ2-1): DTGVSQNPRHKITKRGQNVTFRCDPISEHNRLYWYRQTLGQGPEFLTYFQNEAQLEKSRLLSDRFSAERPKGSFSTLEIQRTEQGDSAMYLCASSLASGNNEQFFGPGTRLTVL.

The chain couples TRBV6-5 to TRBJ2-7, with 7 bases fitting TRBD1. Germline trimming cut 4 bases from V and 7 bases from J; bases unmatched to any gene: 13. The CDR3 covers 15 residues. Germline V gene sequence: CDR1 MNHEY, CDR2 SVGAGI. CDR3 sequence (DNA): TGTGCCAGCAGTTCCCAGGGGGTCCCTACTGAAGAGCAGTACGTC. It translates to CASSSQGVPTEEQYV.